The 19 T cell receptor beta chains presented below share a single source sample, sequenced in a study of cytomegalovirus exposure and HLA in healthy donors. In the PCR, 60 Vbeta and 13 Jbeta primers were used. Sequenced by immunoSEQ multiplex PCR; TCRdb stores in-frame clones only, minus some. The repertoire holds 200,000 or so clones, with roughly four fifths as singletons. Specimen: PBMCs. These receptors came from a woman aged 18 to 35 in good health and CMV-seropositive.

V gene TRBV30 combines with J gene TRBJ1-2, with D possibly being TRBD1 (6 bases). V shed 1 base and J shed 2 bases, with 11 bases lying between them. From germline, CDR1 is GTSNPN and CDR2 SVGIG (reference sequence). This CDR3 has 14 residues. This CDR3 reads CAWSELGANYGYTF. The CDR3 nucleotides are TGTGCCTGGAGTGAGTTGGGGGCGAACTATGGCTACACCTTC. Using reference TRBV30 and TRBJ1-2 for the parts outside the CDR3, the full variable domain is SQTIHQWPATLVQPVGSPLSLECTVEGTSNPNLYWYRQAAGRGLQLLFYSVGIGQISSEVPQNLSASRPQDRQFILSSKKLLLSDSGFYLCAWSELGANYGYTFGSGTRLTVV.

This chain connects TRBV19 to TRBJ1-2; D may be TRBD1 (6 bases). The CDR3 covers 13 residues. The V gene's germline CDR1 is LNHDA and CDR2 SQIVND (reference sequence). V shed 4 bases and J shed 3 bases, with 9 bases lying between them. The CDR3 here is CASSNRDHYGYTF. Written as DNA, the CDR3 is TGTGCCAGTAGTAACAGGGACCACTATGGCTACACCTTC.

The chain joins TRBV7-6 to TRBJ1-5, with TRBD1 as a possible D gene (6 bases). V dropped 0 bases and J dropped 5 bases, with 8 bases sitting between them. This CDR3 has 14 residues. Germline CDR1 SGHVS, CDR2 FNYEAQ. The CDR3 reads CASSLAGGDQPQHF. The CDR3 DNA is TGTGCCAGCAGCTTAGCAGGGGGAGATCAGCCCCAGCATTTT.

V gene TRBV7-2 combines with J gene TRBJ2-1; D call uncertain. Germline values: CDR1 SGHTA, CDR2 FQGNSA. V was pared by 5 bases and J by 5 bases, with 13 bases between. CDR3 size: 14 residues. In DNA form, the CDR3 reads TGTGCCAGCAGCCCGAGGCGACGGAACAATGAGCAGTTCTTC. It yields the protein CASSPRRRNNEQFF.

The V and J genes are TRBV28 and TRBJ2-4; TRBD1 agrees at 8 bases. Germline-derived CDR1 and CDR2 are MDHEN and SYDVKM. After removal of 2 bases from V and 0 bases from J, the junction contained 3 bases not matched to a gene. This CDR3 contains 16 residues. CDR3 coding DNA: TGTGCCAGCAGTTTAAGACAGGGGAAAGCCAAAAACATTCAGTACTTC. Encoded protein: CASSLRQGKAKNIQYF.

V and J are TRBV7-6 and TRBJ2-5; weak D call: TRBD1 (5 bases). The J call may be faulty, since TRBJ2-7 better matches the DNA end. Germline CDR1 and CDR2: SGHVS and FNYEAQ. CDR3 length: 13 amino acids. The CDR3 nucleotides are TGTGCCAGCAGCTTACAGGGAACCTACGAGCAGTACTTC. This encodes CASSLQGTYEQYF.

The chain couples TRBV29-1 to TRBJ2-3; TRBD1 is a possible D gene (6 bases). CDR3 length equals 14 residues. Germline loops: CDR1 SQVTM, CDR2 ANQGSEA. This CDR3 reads CILGARDSTDTQYF. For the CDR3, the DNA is TGCATCCTGGGGGCCAGGGATTCCACAGATACGCAGTATTTT.

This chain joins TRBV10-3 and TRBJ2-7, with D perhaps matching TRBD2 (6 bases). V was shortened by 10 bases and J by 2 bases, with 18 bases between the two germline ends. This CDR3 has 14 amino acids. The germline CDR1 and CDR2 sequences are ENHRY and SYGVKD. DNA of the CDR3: TGTGCCACTTCCCAGGTCGGGGGTACCTACGAGCAGTACTTC. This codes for CATSQVGGTYEQYF.

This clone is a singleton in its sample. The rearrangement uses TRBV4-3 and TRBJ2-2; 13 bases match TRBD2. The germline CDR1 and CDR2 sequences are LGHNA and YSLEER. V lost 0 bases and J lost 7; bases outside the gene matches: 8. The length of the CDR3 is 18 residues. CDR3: CASSQERRLAGGDGELFF. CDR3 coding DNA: TGCGCCAGCAGCCAAGAAAGACGACTAGCGGGGGGTGACGGGGAGCTGTTTTTT.

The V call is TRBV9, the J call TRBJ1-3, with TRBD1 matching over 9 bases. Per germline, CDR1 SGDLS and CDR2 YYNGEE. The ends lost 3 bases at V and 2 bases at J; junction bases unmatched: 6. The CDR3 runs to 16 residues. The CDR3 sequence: CASSAKWTGAGNTIYF. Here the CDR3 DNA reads TGTGCCAGCAGCGCAAAATGGACAGGGGCTGGAAACACCATATATTTT.

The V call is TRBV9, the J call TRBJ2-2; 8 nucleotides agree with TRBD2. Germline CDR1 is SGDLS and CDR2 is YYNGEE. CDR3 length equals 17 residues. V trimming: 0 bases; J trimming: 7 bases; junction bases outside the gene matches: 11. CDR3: CASSVVPGGLVSGELFF. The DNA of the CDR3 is TGTGCCAGCAGCGTAGTACCGGGGGGGCTAGTAAGCGGGGAGCTGTTTTTT.

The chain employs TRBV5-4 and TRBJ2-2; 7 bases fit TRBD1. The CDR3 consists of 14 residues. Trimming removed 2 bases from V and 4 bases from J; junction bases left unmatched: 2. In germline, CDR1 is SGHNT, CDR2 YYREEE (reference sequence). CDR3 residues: CASSFTGVTGELFF. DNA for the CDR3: TGTGCCAGCAGCTTTACAGGGGTCACCGGGGAGCTGTTTTTT. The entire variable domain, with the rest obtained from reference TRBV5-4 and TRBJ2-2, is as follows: ETGVTQSPTHLIKTRGQQVTLRCSSQSGHNTVSWYQQALGQGPQFIFQYYREEENGRGNFPPRFSGLQFPNYSSELNVNALELDDSALYLCASSFTGVTGELFFGEGSRLTVL.

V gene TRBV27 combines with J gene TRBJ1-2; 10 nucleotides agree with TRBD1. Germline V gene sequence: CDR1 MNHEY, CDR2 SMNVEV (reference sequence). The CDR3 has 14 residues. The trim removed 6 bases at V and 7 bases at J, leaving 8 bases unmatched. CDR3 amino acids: CASRGTGEEGGYTF. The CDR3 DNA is TGTGCCAGCAGAGGGACAGGGGAAGAAGGTGGCTACACCTTC.

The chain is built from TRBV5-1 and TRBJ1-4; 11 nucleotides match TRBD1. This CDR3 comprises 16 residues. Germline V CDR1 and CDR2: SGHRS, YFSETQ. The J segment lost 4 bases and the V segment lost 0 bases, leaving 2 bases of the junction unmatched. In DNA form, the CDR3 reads TGCGCCAGCAGCTTGGGGACAGGGGGCCTTAATGAAAAACTGTTTTTT. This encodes CASSLGTGGLNEKLFF.

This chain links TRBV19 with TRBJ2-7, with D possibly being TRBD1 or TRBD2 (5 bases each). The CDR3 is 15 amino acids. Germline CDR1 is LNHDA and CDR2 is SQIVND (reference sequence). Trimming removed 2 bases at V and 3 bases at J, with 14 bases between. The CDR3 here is CASSIRGSGGYEQYV. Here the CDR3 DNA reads TGTGCCAGTAGTATAAGAGGGAGTGGGGGCTACGAGCAGTACGTC.

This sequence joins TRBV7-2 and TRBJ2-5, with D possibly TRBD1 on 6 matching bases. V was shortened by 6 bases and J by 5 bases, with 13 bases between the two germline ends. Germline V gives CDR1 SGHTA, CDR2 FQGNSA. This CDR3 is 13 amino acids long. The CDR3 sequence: CASSSQGWETQYF. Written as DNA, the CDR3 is TGTGCCAGCAGTTCGCAGGGGTGGGAGACCCAGTACTTC.

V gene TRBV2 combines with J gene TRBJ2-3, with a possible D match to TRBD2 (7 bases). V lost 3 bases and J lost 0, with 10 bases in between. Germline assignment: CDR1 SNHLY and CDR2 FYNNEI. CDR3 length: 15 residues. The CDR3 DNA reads TGTGCCAGCAGTGAGGCGGGGGCCAGCACAGATACGCAGTATTTT. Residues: CASSEAGASTDTQYF.

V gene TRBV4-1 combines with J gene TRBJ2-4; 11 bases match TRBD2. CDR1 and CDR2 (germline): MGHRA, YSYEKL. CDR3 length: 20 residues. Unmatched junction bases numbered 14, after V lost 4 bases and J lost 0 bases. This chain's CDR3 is CASSPLRESSGGLAKNIQYF. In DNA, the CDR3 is TGCGCCAGCAGCCCGCTTCGGGAATCTAGCGGGGGGCTAGCCAAAAACATTCAGTACTTC.

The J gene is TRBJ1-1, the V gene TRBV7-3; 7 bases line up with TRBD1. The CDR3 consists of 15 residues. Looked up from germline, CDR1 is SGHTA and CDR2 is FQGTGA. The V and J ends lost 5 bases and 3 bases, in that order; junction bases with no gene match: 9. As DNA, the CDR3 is TGTGCCAGCAGCACTACCTCAACAGGGGACACTGAAGCTTTCTTT. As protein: CASSTTSTGDTEAFF.